The clone carrying this T cell receptor beta chain appeared a single time. Its antigen is currently unknown. Described treatment: oral pan-JAK inhibitor, 5-10 mg twice daily. Germline V gene sequence: CDR1 SGHVS, CDR2 FQNEAQ. The CDR3 is 17 residues long. The J segment lost 6 bases and the V segment lost 3 bases, leaving 14 bases of the junction unmatched. Extracted RNA was reverse transcribed, and the resulting cDNA served as sequencing template. The protocol was immunoSEQ multiplex PCR, while the TCRdb copy is restricted to in-frame clones and leaves out a portion. The data show about 60,000 clones, approximately 44% seen once. These data come from a study of CD8+ T cells in alopecia areata. Points from the study as a whole: With just one nonresponder, it is still uncertain whether baseline CD8+ expansion relates to response.

This receptor was taken from a human donor with alopecia areata. The chain has TRBV7-8 and TRBJ2-1; 7 bases map to TRBD2. Sequenced here: CD8+ T cells sorted from blood, sampled at approximately week 36, from a patient treated with tofacitinib. The CDR3 reads CASSFILGAGDSNEQFF. As DNA, the CDR3 is TGTGCCAGCAGCTTTATTTTAGGGGCGGGAGACTCCAATGAGCAGTTCTTC.